The following is a T cell receptor beta chain sequence with its context. This record comes from a study of T cells in Graves' hyperthyroidism and ophthalmopathy. TCR beta CDR3 regions were amplified from RNA. HTBI primers were the set used in a first-round RT-PCR of the TCR CDR3. A single record per CDR3 protein comes from TCRdb applying MiXCR to the multiplex PCR reads. The sample lists more than 600,000 distinct CDR3 sequences, around 17% seen once, with around 7.7% in the top ten. Graves' hyperthyroidism was deemed stable absent ophthalmopathy progression within 18 months. Trimming left V 6 bases short and J 10 bases short, with 10 bases between. Germline V CDR1 and CDR2: SQVTM, ANQGSEA. This CDR3 region has 10 residues.

The origin of this receptor is a man younger than 35 with Graves' hyperthyroidism. The V call is TRBV29-1, the J call TRBJ2-1, with D unclear. Material for sequencing was blood. The CDR3 loop reads CSVQYGEQFF. The CDR3 coding sequence is TGCAGCGTCCAATATGGCGAGCAGTTCTTC.